The clone carrying this T cell receptor beta chain occurred a few times. Specified time point: persistent/refractory GD, antithyroid drugs over 5 years with positive TRAb. RNA from PBMCs was the source of the TCR library. The sample is drawn from a study of regulatory T cells in long-lasting Graves disease. Assembly of TCR beta libraries relied on iRepertoire HTBI primers together with Arm-PCR of CDR3 regions. Each CDR3 protein is one row after TCRdb ran MiXCR on the multiplex PCR reads. The table has 310,000 or so distinct CDR3 sequences, around 20% seen once. The CDR3 contains 15 residues. Trimming pared 3 bases from V and 3 bases from J, leaving 13 bases between.

The J gene is TRBJ2-3, the V gene TRBV12-3 or TRBV12-4; tentatively, D is TRBD2 (5 bases). This specimen was peripheral blood mononuclear cells (PBMCs), taken when the disease was refractory, from a patient treated with antithyroid drugs. The sequence was obtained from a female donor with Graves disease. CDR3 protein: CASSLDSGPTDTQYF. DNA of the CDR3: TGTGCCAGCAGTTTGGACTCGGGCCCTACAGATACGCAGTATTTT.